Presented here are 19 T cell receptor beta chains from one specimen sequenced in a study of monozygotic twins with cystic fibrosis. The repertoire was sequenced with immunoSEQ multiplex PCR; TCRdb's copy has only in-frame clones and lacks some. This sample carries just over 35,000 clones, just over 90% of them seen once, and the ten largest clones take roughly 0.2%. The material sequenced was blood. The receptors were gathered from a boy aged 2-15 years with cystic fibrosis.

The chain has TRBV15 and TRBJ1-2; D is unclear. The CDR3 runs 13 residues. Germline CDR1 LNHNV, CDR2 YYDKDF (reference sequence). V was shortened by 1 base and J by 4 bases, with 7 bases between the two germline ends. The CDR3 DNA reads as TGTGCCACCAGCAGAGTTCAGGCCTATGGCTACACCTTC. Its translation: CATSRVQAYGYTF.

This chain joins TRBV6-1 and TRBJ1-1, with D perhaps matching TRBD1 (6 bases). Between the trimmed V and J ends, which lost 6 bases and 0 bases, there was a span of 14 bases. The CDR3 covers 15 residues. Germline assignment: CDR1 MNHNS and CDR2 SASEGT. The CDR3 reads CASSNRVFMNTEAFF. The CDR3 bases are TGTGCCAGCAGCAACAGGGTTTTTATGAACACTGAAGCTTTCTTT.

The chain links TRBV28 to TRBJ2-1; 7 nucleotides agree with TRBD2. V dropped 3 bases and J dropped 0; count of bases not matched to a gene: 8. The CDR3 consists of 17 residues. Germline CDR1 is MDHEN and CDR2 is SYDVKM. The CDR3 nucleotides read TGTGCCAGCAGTTTCCGCGGGGGTCTCGACTCCTACAATGAGCAGTTCTTC. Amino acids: CASSFRGGLDSYNEQFF.

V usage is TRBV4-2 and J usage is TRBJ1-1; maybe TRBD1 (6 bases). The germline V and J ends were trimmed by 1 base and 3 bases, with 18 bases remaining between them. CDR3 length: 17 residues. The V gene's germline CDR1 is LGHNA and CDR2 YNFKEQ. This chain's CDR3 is CASSQGWRTDFYTEAFF. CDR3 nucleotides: TGTGCCAGCAGCCAAGGTTGGAGGACAGATTTTTACACTGAAGCTTTCTTT.

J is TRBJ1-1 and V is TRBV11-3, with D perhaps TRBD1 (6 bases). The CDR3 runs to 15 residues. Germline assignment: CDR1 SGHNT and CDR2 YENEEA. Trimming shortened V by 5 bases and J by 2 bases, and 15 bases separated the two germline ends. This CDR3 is CASSRETGINTEAFF. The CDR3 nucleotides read TGTGCCAGCAGCCGAGAAACAGGGATTAACACTGAAGCTTTCTTT. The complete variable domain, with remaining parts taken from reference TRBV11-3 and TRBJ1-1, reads EAGVVQSPRYKIIEKKQPVAFWCNPISGHNTLYWYLQNLGQGPELLIRYENEEAVDDSQLPKDRFSAERLKGVDSTLKIQPAELGDSAVYLCASSRETGINTEAFFGQGTRLTVV.

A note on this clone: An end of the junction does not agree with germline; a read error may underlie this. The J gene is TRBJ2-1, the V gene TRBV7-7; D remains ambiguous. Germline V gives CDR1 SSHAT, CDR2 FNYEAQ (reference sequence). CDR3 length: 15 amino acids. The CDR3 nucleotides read TGTGCTAGCAGCTTTGTCGCTTCTTCCTACAATGAGCAGTTCTTC. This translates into CASSFVASSYNEQFF.

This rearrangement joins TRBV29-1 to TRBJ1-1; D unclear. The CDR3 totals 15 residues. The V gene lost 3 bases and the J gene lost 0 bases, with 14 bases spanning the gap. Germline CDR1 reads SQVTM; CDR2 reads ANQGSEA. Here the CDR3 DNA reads TGCAGCGTTGAGAGTAAGTTAAGGGTGAACACTGAAGCTTTCTTT. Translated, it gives CSVESKLRVNTEAFF.

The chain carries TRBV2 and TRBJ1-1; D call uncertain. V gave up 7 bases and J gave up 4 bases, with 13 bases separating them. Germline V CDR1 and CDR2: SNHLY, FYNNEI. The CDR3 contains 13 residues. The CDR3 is CASTKEEVTEAFF. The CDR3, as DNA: TGTGCCAGCACTAAGGAGGAGGTCACTGAAGCTTTCTTT.

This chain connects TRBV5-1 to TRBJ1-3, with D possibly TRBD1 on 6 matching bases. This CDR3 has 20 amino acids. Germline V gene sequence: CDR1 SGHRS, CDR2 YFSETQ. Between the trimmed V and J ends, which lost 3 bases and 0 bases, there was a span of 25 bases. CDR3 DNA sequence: TGCGCCAGCAGCTGGGGGGCGGGGACCTTAGACAGGAACTCTGGAAACACCATATATTTT. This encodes CASSWGAGTLDRNSGNTIYF.

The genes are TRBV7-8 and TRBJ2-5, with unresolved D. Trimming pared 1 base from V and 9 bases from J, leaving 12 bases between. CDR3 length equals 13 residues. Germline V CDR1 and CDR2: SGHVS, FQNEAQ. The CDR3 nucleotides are TGTGCCAGCAGCTTAGAGGTAGACGCGTCCCAGTACTTC. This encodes CASSLEVDASQYF.

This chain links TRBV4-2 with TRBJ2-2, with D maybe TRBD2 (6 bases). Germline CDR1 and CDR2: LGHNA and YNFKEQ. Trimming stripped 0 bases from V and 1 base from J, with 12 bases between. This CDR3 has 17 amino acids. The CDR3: CASSQDTGVMNTGELFF. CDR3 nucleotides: TGTGCCAGCAGCCAAGATACGGGGGTTATGAACACCGGGGAGCTGTTTTTT.

The CDR3 here is CASSLGGTSGGTDTQYF. The CDR3 region has the DNA TGTGCCAGCAGCTTAGGTGGGACTAGCGGGGGAACAGATACGCAGTATTTT. This chain connects TRBV7-2 to TRBJ2-3; 14 bases fit TRBD2. V shed 1 base, J shed 3 bases, and the junction held 3 bases outside the gene matches. Germline CDR1 and CDR2: SGHTA and FQGNSA. This CDR3 region has 17 residues. Variable domain in full (rest from reference TRBV7-2 and TRBJ2-3): GAGVSQSPSNKVTEKGKDVELRCDPISGHTALYWYRQSLGQGLEFLIYFQGNSAPDKSGLPSDRFSAERTGGSVSTLTIQRTQQEDSAVYLCASSLGGTSGGTDTQYFGPGTRLTVL.

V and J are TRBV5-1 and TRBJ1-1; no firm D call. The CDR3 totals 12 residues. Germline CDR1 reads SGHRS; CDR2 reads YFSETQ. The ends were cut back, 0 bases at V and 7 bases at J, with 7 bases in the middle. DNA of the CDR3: TGCGCCAGCAGCTTGGGACAAAATGAAGCTTTCTTT. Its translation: CASSLGQNEAFF.

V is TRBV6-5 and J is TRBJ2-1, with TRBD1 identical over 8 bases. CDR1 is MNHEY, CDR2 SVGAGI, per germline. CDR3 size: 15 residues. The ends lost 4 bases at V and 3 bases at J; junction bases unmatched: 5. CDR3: CASSSTGANYNEQFF. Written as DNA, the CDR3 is TGTGCCAGCAGTTCGACAGGGGCTAACTACAATGAGCAGTTCTTC.

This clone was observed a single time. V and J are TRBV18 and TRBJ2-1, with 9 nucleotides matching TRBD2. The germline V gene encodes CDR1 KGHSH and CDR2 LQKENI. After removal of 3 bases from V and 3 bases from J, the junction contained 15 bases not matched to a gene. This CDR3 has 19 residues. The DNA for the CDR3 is TGTGCCAGCTCACCTACGATCAATAAGCGGGGGGAATACTACAATGAGCAGTTCTTC. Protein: CASSPTINKRGEYYNEQFF.

The CDR3 bases are TGTGCCAGTAAGGTGGGGCAGGCTCATTCACCCCTCCACTTT. Protein product: CASKVGQAHSPLHF. This chain connects TRBV19 to TRBJ1-6, with D perhaps TRBD1 (5 bases). Trimming left V 7 bases short and J 8 bases short, with 15 bases between. Germline assignment: CDR1 LNHDA and CDR2 SQIVND (reference sequence). The CDR3 has 14 residues.

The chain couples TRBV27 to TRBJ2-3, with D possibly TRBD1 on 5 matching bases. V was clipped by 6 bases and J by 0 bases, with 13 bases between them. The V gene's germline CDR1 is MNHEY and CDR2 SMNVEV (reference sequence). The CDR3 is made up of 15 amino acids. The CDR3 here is CASSYDSSSTDTQYF. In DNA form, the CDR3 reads TGTGCCAGCAGCTATGACAGTTCTAGCACAGATACGCAGTATTTT.

This CDR3 reads CASSYTPTVPYTEAFF. CDR3 in DNA: TGTGCCAGCAGTTACACACCGACAGTCCCGTACACTGAAGCTTTCTTT. The chain joins TRBV6-5 to TRBJ1-1; weak D call: TRBD1 (5 bases). V lost 2 bases to trimming and J lost 3 bases, with 16 bases between them. The CDR3 extends over 16 amino acids. In germline, CDR1 is MNHEY, CDR2 SVGAGI.

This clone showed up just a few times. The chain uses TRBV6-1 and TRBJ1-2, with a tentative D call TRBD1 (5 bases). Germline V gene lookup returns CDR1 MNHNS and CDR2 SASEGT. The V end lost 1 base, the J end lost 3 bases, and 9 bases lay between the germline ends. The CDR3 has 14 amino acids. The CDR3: CASSEGTPYYGYTF. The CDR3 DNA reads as TGTGCCAGCAGTGAAGGGACACCCTACTATGGCTACACCTTC.